These T cell receptor beta chains were read from a single sample in a study of T-cell reconstitution after alpha-beta-depleted transplantation in children. One entry per CDR3 protein results from TCRdb running MiXCR on the PCR reads. The sample includes approximately 500,000 distinct CDR3 sequences, about 10% of them seen just once. The source was PBMCs, collected before TCRalphabeta/CD19-depleted stem cell transplant. The receptor source for this set is a child aged 2 to 10 with inherited bone marrow failure, due to receive a stem cell transplant. The CDR3 runs from the conserved cysteine through the conserved F or W. The D gene is left open where the match is weak. Rows give clone size only sometimes, using once, few, many, or a class for an expanded clone.

V,length,J,size,D,CDR3,DNA
TRBV7-9,15,TRBJ1-4,many,.,CASSPRGRGNEKLFF,TGTGCCAGCAGCCCCCGGGGGCGAGGGAATGAAAAACTGTTTTTT
TRBV5-1,14,TRBJ1-1,many,.,CASSPWTLGTEAFF,TGCGCCAGCAGCCCTTGGACATTGGGCACTGAAGCTTTCTTT
TRBV27,14,TRBJ1-5,many,.,CASSEFDSNQPQHF,TGTGCCAGTTCAGAGTTTGATAGCAATCAGCCCCAGCATTTT
TRBV29-1,13,TRBJ2-7,many,.,CSVEMGGSYEQYF,TGCAGCGTTGAAATGGGGGGATCCTACGAGCAGTACTTC
TRBV6-2/TRBV6-3,14,TRBJ2-7,many,.,CASSYSGRTYEQYF,TGTGCCAGCAGTTACTCGGGCCGGACCTACGAGCAGTACTTC
TRBV29-1,13,TRBJ1-2,many,TRBD1,CSALDRGDYGYTF,TGCAGCGCACTCGACAGGGGGGACTATGGCTACACCTTC
TRBV19,19,TRBJ2-1,once,.,CASSIPATGQGATYDEQFF,TGTGCCAGTAGTATCCCAGCTACCGGGCAGGGTGCGACCTACGATGAGCAGTTCTTC
TRBV19,17,TRBJ2-7,few,.,CASSILLGEGSPYEQYF,TGTGCCAGTAGTATACTTCTCGGAGAGGGGTCTCCCTACGAGCAGTACTTC
TRBV5-4,14,TRBJ1-2,.,TRBD1,CASSLDGTDYGYTF,TGTGCCAGCAGCTTGGACGGGACAGACTATGGCTACACCTTC
TRBV28,12,TRBJ2-1,many,.,CATADPYNEQFF,TGTGCCACTGCGGATCCCTACAATGAGCAGTTCTTC
TRBV30,14,TRBJ1-5,many,.,CAWSVSWLNQPQHF,TGTGCCTGGAGTGTATCATGGCTCAATCAGCCCCAGCATTTT
TRBV20-1,12,TRBJ1-1,many,.,CSGWYSNTEAFF,TGCAGTGGATGGTACTCGAACACTGAAGCTTTCTTT
TRBV5-1,15,TRBJ1-1,many,.,CASSIRDGMNTEAFF,TGCGCCAGCAGCATCCGGGACGGGATGAACACTGAAGCTTTCTTT
TRBV10-3,15,TRBJ2-1,many,TRBD1,CAISETGQGHNEQFF,TGTGCCATCAGCGAGACGGGACAGGGTCACAATGAGCAGTTCTTC
TRBV7-9,14,TRBJ2-7,many,TRBD2,CASSLAGLADEQYF,TGTGCCAGCAGCTTAGCAGGACTAGCGGACGAGCAGTACTTC
TRBV3-1,16,TRBJ2-2,.,TRBD2,CASSHGPSGAGGELFF,TGTGCCAGCAGCCATGGACCTAGCGGAGCGGGCGGGGAGCTGTTTTTT